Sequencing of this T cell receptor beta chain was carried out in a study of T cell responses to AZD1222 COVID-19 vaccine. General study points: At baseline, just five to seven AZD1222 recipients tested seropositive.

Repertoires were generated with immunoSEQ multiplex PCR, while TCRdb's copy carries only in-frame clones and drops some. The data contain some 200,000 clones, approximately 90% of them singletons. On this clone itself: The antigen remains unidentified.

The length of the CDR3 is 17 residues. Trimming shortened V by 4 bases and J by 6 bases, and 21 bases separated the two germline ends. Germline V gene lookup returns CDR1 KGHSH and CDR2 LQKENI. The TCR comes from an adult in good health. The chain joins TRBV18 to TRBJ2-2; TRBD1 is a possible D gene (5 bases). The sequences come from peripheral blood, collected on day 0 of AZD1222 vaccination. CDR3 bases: TGTGCCAGCTCACTACAGCATGGGCCAGGGAAGGCCGGGGAGCTGTTTTTT. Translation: CASSLQHGPGKAGELFF. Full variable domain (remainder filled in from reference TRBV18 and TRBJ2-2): NAGVMQNPRHLVRRRGQEARLRCSPMKGHSHVYWYRQLPEEGLKFMVYLQKENIIDESGMPKERFSAEFPKEGPSILRIQQVVRGDSAAYFCASSLQHGPGKAGELFFGEGSRLTVL.